A few counts support the clone carrying this T cell receptor (beta chain). Looked up from germline, CDR1 is SGHTA and CDR2 is FQGTGA. The CDR3 totals 16 residues. V was cut by 4 bases and J by 0 bases, with 14 bases left in between. TCRdb reprocessed the 5' RACE reads with MiXCR, giving one entry per CDR3 protein. The sample has hundreds of thousands of distinct CDR3 sequences; 6.1% are singletons. The data are from a study of identical twins. Donors were all healthy Caucasians. This clonotype originated in a man in his late teens or twenties in good health. The source material was naive T cells sorted from blood. The J gene is TRBJ2-3, the V gene TRBV7-3; D might be TRBD1 (6 bases). CDR3 protein: CASSSTRDTSTDTQYF. DNA of the CDR3: TGTGCCAGCAGCTCCACCCGGGACACCAGCACAGATACGCAGTATTTT.